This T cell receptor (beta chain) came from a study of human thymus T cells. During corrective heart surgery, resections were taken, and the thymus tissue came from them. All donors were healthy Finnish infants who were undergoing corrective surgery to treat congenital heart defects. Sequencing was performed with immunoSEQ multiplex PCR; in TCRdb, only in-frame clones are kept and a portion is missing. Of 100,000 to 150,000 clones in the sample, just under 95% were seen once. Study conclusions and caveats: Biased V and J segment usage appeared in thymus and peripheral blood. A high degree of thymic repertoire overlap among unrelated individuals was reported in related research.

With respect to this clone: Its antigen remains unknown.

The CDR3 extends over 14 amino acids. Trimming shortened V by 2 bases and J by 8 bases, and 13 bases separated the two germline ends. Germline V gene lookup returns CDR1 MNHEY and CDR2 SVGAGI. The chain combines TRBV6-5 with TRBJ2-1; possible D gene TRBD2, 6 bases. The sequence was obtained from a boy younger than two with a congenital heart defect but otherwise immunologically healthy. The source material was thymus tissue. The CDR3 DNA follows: TGTGCCAGCAGTTACGGGGACTTGGGAGATGAGCAGTTCTTC. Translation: CASSYGDLGDEQFF.